Each of the 2 T cell receptor beta chains below was sequenced from the same sample in a study of blood T cell repertoires in COVID-19. Using immunoSEQ multiplex PCR, the repertoire was profiled, and TCRdb retains in-frame clones only, with some absent. The sample includes 45,000 to 55,000 clones, approximately 84% of them seen just once. Sequenced: peripheral blood. The source is a man between 50 and 59 years old with active COVID-19.

V is TRBV18 and J is TRBJ2-7, with D maybe TRBD2 (6 bases). Trimming removed 4 bases at V and 5 bases at J, with 12 bases between. The length of the CDR3 is 13 residues. Germline V gene sequence: CDR1 KGHSH, CDR2 LQKENI. The chain's CDR3 is CASSRGMKNEQYF. The CDR3 DNA reads as TGTGCCAGCTCACGCGGGATGAAGAACGAGCAGTACTTC.

CDR3: CAISRSYEQYF. The CDR3 nucleotides are TGTGCCATCAGTCGGTCCTACGAGCAGTACTTC. The V gene is TRBV10-3, the J gene TRBJ2-7; no clear D. There are 11 residues in the CDR3. CDR1 and CDR2 from the germline V gene are ENHRY and SYGVKD. V dropped 5 bases and J dropped 1 base, with 3 bases sitting between them.